The 9 T cell receptor beta chains in this list originate from one sample, sequenced in a study of CD8+ T cells in alopecia areata. Sequencing relied on a cDNA template that was reverse transcribed from extracted RNA. The assay was immunoSEQ multiplex PCR, and TCRdb's table has in-frame clones only and misses some. The table has around 140,000 clones, 40% to 65% seen once; the top ten hold 0.99%. The sequences come from CD4+ T cells sorted from blood, collected at week 0. These receptors were taken from a human donor with alopecia areata.

The gene calls are TRBV13 and TRBJ1-2; 8 bases line up with TRBD1. With V trimmed by 3 bases and J by 1 base, 7 bases remained unmatched. The germline V gene encodes CDR1 PRHDT and CDR2 FYEKMQ (reference sequence). CDR3 length: 16 residues. This CDR3 reads CASSFQRTGINYGYTF. The CDR3 DNA follows: TGTGCCAGCAGCTTCCAACGGACAGGGATTAACTATGGCTACACCTTC.

This clone was counted only a few times. The J gene is TRBJ2-5, the V gene TRBV6-5; TRBD2 aligns across 7 bases. The assigned J gene may be wrong: the sequence end matches TRBJ2-7 better. The germline gives CDR1 MNHEY, CDR2 SVGAGI. The CDR3 extends over 16 amino acids. CDR3 loop: CASSYSGGTNPYEQYF. Written as DNA, the CDR3 is TGTGCCAGCAGTTACTCGGGGGGGACTAACCCCTACGAGCAGTACTTC.

With respect to this clone: Other DNA sequences in the sample encode the same CDR3. The gene calls are TRBV20-1 and TRBJ2-5; D is unresolved. V lost 7 bases and J lost 2, with 8 bases in between. Germline V gives CDR1 DFQATT, CDR2 SNEGSKA (reference sequence). The CDR3 consists of 11 residues. CDR3 amino acids: CSGHRQETQYF. The DNA for the CDR3 is TGCAGTGGTCATAGGCAAGAGACCCAGTACTTC.

The chain is built from TRBV6-5 and TRBJ2-1, with 7 bases fitting TRBD2. The germline V gene has CDR1 MNHEY and CDR2 SVGAGI. The CDR3 has 15 amino acids. Germline trimming cut 6 bases from V and 7 bases from J; bases unmatched to any gene: 12. DNA for the CDR3: TGTGCCAGCAGGGGAACTAGCGCCGGGGGGAATGAGCAGTTCTTC. It is translated as CASRGTSAGGNEQFF.

V gene TRBV29-1 combines with J gene TRBJ2-5; D gene unclear. Trimming cost V 7 bases and J 1 base, with 13 bases left between them. The CDR3 covers 13 residues. Germline CDR1 is SQVTM and CDR2 is ANQGSEA. CDR3 bases: TGCAGCGGTGGAAGGACCTTCCAAGAGACCCAGTACTTC. Translated, it gives CSGGRTFQETQYF.

The V gene is TRBV7-9, the J gene TRBJ2-5; 9 positions agree with TRBD1. This CDR3 contains 16 residues. The trim removed 0 bases at V and 3 bases at J, leaving 5 bases unmatched. The germline V gene has CDR1 SEHNR and CDR2 FQNEAQ (reference sequence). CDR3 coding DNA: TGTGCCAGCAGCTTAGCGTACGGGACAGGGAAAGAGACCCAGTACTTC. It codes for CASSLAYGTGKETQYF.

This clone has ten or more counts. The chain has TRBV2 and TRBJ1-4; D is unclear. Trimming shortened V by 6 bases and J by 0 bases, and 14 bases separated the two germline ends. The CDR3 extends over 16 amino acids. CDR1 is SNHLY, CDR2 FYNNEI, per germline. The CDR3 DNA is TGTGCCAGCAGGAACGACAAGCCTGCAACTAATGAAAAACTGTTTTTT. Protein sequence: CASRNDKPATNEKLFF.

This rearrangement joins TRBV7-2 to TRBJ2-2; the D is unclear. Trimming shortened V by 3 bases and J by 6 bases, and 11 bases separated the two germline ends. This CDR3 has 14 residues. From germline, CDR1 is SGHTA and CDR2 FQGNSA. DNA for the CDR3: TGTGCCAGCAGCTTGAGACTTCTCCCCGGGGAGCTGTTTTTT. This encodes CASSLRLLPGELFF. Full variable domain (missing parts from reference TRBV7-2 and TRBJ2-2): GAGVSQSPSNKVTEKGKDVELRCDPISGHTALYWYRQSLGQGLEFLIYFQGNSAPDKSGLPSDRFSAERTGGSVSTLTIQRTQQEDSAVYLCASSLRLLPGELFFGEGSRLTVL.

The chain links TRBV7-2 to TRBJ2-1, with 7 bases matching TRBD2. Germline V gene lookup returns CDR1 SGHTA and CDR2 FQGNSA. V lost 9 bases and J lost 1; bases outside the gene matches: 6. The CDR3 loop spans 14 amino acids. CDR3 in DNA: TGTGCCAGTATTGTGGGAGGGTCCTACAATGAGCAGTTCTTC. This gives the protein CASIVGGSYNEQFF.